The clone carrying this T cell receptor (beta chain) has more than one count but fewer than ten. There were only healthy Caucasians among the donors. TCRdb used MiXCR to reprocess the 5' RACE reads, holding one entry per CDR3 protein. This table holds some 500,000 distinct CDR3 sequences, approximately 14% found once. These data are taken from a study of identical twins. The CDR3 has 17 amino acids. Trimming cost V 9 bases and J 3 bases, with 25 bases left between them. CDR1 is MGHDK, CDR2 SYGVNS, per germline. These data also featured in a second study, about yellow fever vaccine responses in identical twins. That source notes: Twins' vaccine T cell response reportedly gave the appearance of partial convergence and partial personalization.

Material for sequencing was CD4+ T cells sorted from blood. The V gene is TRBV25-1, the J gene TRBJ2-3, with TRBD1 as a possible D gene (7 bases). The TCR was taken from a woman between 18 and 29 years old in good health. CDR3: CARSHSPGDSKTDTQYF. In nucleotides, the CDR3 is TGTGCCAGATCCCACTCCCCGGGGGACAGCAAAACAGATACGCAGTATTTT.